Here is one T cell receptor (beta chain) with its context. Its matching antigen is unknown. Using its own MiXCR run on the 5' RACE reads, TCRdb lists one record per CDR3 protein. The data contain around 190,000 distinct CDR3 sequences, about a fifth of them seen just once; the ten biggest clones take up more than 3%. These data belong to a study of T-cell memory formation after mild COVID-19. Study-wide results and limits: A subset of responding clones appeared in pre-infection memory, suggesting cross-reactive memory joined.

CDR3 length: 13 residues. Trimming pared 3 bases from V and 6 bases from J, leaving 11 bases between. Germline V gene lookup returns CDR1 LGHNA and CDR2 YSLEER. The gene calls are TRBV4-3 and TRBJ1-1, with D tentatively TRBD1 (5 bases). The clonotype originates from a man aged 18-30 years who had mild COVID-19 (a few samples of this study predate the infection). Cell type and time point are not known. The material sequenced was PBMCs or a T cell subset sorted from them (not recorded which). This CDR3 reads CASSHPGRAEAFF. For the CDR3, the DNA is TGCGCCAGCAGCCATCCAGGGCGGGCTGAAGCTTTCTTT.